A selection of T cell receptor beta chains follows, all from one sample in a study of CD8+CD57+ T cells in acquired aplastic anemia. From the reads, TCRdb called clonotypes with MiXCR, one entry per CDR3 protein. In the table there are roughly 170,000 distinct CDR3 sequences, roughly 50% of which are singletons. The material sequenced was sorted CD4+, CD8+, or CD8+CD57+ T cells (not recorded which) from PBMCs. These receptors were taken from a human donor with aplastic anemia. Both conserved end residues are part of each CDR3. Each record gives: clone size, V gene, J gene, D gene, CDR3 length, CDR3 protein, CDR3 DNA. D genes are given only for firm matches. Not every row has a clone size; where given, it reads once, few, many or a size class.

clone size: -
V gene: TRBV6-5
J gene: TRBJ1-6
D gene: TRBD1
CDR3 length: 16
CDR3 protein: CASSNPRGLGSSPLHF
CDR3 DNA: TGTGCCAGCAGTAACCCCAGGGGGCTCGGGAGTTCACCCCTCCACTTT

clone size: -
V gene: TRBV19
J gene: TRBJ1-5
D gene: -
CDR3 length: 16
CDR3 protein: CASTTAALYSNQPQHF
CDR3 DNA: TGTGCCAGTACCACCGCTGCACTCTATAGCAATCAGCCCCAGCATTTT

clone size: -
V gene: TRBV4-2
J gene: TRBJ2-7
D gene: -
CDR3 length: 13
CDR3 protein: CASSQGERYEQYF
CDR3 DNA: TGTGCCAGCAGCCAAGGGGAACGCTACGAGCAGTACTTC

clone size: many
V gene: TRBV9
J gene: TRBJ1-1
D gene: -
CDR3 length: 14
CDR3 protein: CASSALRGGTEAFF
CDR3 DNA: TGTGCCAGCAGCGCCCTACGTGGAGGGACTGAAGCTTTCTTT

clone size: -
V gene: TRBV11-2
J gene: TRBJ2-3
D gene: TRBD2
CDR3 length: 18
CDR3 protein: CASSLEASGGPSTDTQYF
CDR3 DNA: TGTGCCAGCAGCTTAGAGGCTAGCGGGGGCCCTAGCACAGATACGCAGTATTTT

clone size: many
V gene: TRBV5-1
J gene: TRBJ1-2
D gene: TRBD1
CDR3 length: 16
CDR3 protein: CASSLAEGQKFYGYTF
CDR3 DNA: TGCGCCAGCAGCTTGGCGGAGGGACAGAAATTCTATGGCTACACCTTC

clone size: -
V gene: TRBV6-1
J gene: TRBJ2-7
D gene: TRBD1
CDR3 length: 15
CDR3 protein: CASSQPGTGAGEQYF
CDR3 DNA: TGTGCCAGCAGTCAACCCGGGACAGGGGCGGGGGAGCAGTACTTC

clone size: few
V gene: TRBV7-2
J gene: TRBJ2-7
D gene: -
CDR3 length: 16
CDR3 protein: CASSLAAGPEPYEQYF
CDR3 DNA: TGTGCCAGCAGCTTAGCGGCGGGCCCGGAACCATACGAGCAGTACTTC

clone size: -
V gene: TRBV20-1
J gene: TRBJ2-1
D gene: TRBD2
CDR3 length: 15
CDR3 protein: CSAVSGGALVDEQFF
CDR3 DNA: TGCAGTGCTGTTAGCGGGGGGGCGTTGGTTGATGAGCAGTTCTTC

clone size: -
V gene: TRBV25-1
J gene: TRBJ1-5
D gene: -
CDR3 length: 19
CDR3 protein: CASTRREGTPYYSNQPQHF
CDR3 DNA: TGTGCCAGCACTCGAAGAGAGGGGACACCTTATTATAGCAATCAGCCCCAGCATTTT

clone size: many
V gene: TRBV6-1
J gene: TRBJ2-7
D gene: -
CDR3 length: 16
CDR3 protein: CASRPTGAGSPYEQYF
CDR3 DNA: TGTGCCAGCAGGCCCACTGGGGCGGGGTCTCCCTACGAGCAGTACTTC

clone size: -
V gene: TRBV4-1
J gene: TRBJ2-7
D gene: TRBD1
CDR3 length: 15
CDR3 protein: CASSQDLQGVYEQYF
CDR3 DNA: TGCGCCAGCAGCCAAGATCTCCAGGGGGTGTACGAGCAGTACTTC

clone size: -
V gene: TRBV2
J gene: TRBJ2-5
D gene: -
CDR3 length: 14
CDR3 protein: CARRGTPHRETQYF
CDR3 DNA: TGTGCCAGAAGGGGGACACCCCACCGAGAGACCCAGTACTTC

clone size: -
V gene: TRBV29-1
J gene: TRBJ1-6
D gene: -
CDR3 length: 13
CDR3 protein: CSVLPGTNSPLHF
CDR3 DNA: TGCAGCGTTCTGCCGGGGACCAATTCACCCCTCCACTTT

clone size: many
V gene: TRBV5-1
J gene: TRBJ2-7
D gene: -
CDR3 length: 14
CDR3 protein: CASSFRQNSYEQYF
CDR3 DNA: TGCGCCAGCAGCTTTAGACAGAATTCCTACGAGCAGTACTTC

clone size: many
V gene: TRBV29-1
J gene: TRBJ2-1
D gene: -
CDR3 length: 14
CDR3 protein: CSVSLEGSYNEQFF
CDR3 DNA: TGCAGCGTATCTCTGGAGGGCTCCTACAATGAGCAGTTCTTC

clone size: -
V gene: TRBV5-5
J gene: TRBJ1-6
D gene: -
CDR3 length: 16
CDR3 protein: CASSLIPESYNSPLHF
CDR3 DNA: TGTGCCAGCAGCTTGATACCGGAGTCCTATAATTCACCCCTCCACTTT

clone size: many
V gene: TRBV29-1
J gene: TRBJ2-3
D gene: -
CDR3 length: 15
CDR3 protein: CSVRKGNRVTDTQYF
CDR3 DNA: TGCAGCGTCCGTAAGGGGAATCGAGTAACAGATACGCAGTATTTT

clone size: -
V gene: TRBV20-1
J gene: TRBJ2-7
D gene: TRBD1
CDR3 length: 14
CDR3 protein: CSARTGQGAYEQYF
CDR3 DNA: TGCAGTGCTAGGACGGGACAGGGGGCGTACGAGCAGTACTTC

clone size: many
V gene: TRBV5-1
J gene: TRBJ2-2
D gene: -
CDR3 length: 13
CDR3 protein: CASRIDLAGELFF
CDR3 DNA: TGCGCCAGCAGGATAGATCTTGCCGGGGAGCTGTTTTTT

clone size: -
V gene: TRBV20-1
J gene: TRBJ2-2
D gene: -
CDR3 length: 13
CDR3 protein: CSARLGDTGELFF
CDR3 DNA: TGCAGTGCTAGGTTAGGGGACACCGGGGAGCTGTTTTTT

clone size: many
V gene: TRBV12-3/TRBV12-4
J gene: TRBJ2-1
D gene: TRBD1
CDR3 length: 16
CDR3 protein: CASSEQGSGSYNEQFF
CDR3 DNA: TGTGCCAGCAGTGAACAGGGGAGTGGGTCCTACAATGAGCAGTTCTTC

clone size: -
V gene: TRBV19
J gene: TRBJ1-2
D gene: -
CDR3 length: 14
CDR3 protein: CASSIGPKNYGYTF
CDR3 DNA: TGTGCCAGTAGTATAGGGCCCAAGAACTATGGCTACACCTTC

clone size: -
V gene: TRBV24-1
J gene: TRBJ2-1
D gene: -
CDR3 length: 16
CDR3 protein: CATSTSWGASINEQFF
CDR3 DNA: TGTGCCACCTCAACATCCTGGGGCGCCAGCATCAATGAGCAGTTCTTC

clone size: few
V gene: TRBV25-1
J gene: TRBJ1-1
D gene: -
CDR3 length: 12
CDR3 protein: CASSEGSSEAFF
CDR3 DNA: TGTGCCAGCAGTGAAGGCAGCAGTGAAGCTTTCTTT

clone size: -
V gene: TRBV2
J gene: TRBJ1-1
D gene: -
CDR3 length: 12
CDR3 protein: CAIQTQGTEAFF
CDR3 DNA: TGTGCCATCCAGACCCAGGGCACTGAAGCTTTCTTT

clone size: few
V gene: TRBV2
J gene: TRBJ2-1
D gene: -
CDR3 length: 12
CDR3 protein: CASSVEGYEQFF
CDR3 DNA: TGTGCCAGCAGTGTGGAGGGCTATGAGCAGTTCTTC

clone size: many
V gene: TRBV25-1
J gene: TRBJ2-7
D gene: -
CDR3 length: 19
CDR3 protein: CASSETLIRTGPRSYEQYF
CDR3 DNA: TGTGCCAGCAGTGAAACACTAATACGAACAGGGCCCCGCTCCTACGAGCAGTACTTC

clone size: many
V gene: TRBV19
J gene: TRBJ2-4
D gene: -
CDR3 length: 16
CDR3 protein: CASSKQGDVTKNIQYF
CDR3 DNA: TGTGCCAGTAGTAAACAGGGAGATGTAACCAAAAACATTCAGTACTTC

clone size: few
V gene: TRBV12-3/TRBV12-4
J gene: TRBJ1-3
D gene: -
CDR3 length: 16
CDR3 protein: CASSSLRVSSGNTIYF
CDR3 DNA: TGTGCCAGCAGTTCCCTCAGAGTCAGCTCTGGAAACACCATATATTTT

clone size: -
V gene: TRBV7-3
J gene: TRBJ2-6
D gene: -
CDR3 length: 17
CDR3 protein: CASSQVERISGANVLTF
CDR3 DNA: TGCGCCAGCAGCCAAGTGGAAAGGATCTCTGGGGCCAACGTCCTGACTTTC